This T cell receptor beta chain derives from a study of T-cell reconstitution after alpha-beta-depleted transplantation in children (dated by TCRdb to 2016 to 2018). Regarding the study in general: Using TCR repertoire profiling, the study quantitatively followed how T-cell immune reconstitution unfolded in children after TCRalphabeta/CD19-depleted allogeneic hematopoietic cell transplantation.

This clonotype was counted between two and nine times. Its antigen is not yet known. Base qualities were left out, and no much larger clone turns up one base away. V is clipped by 6 bases and J by 10 bases, and the sequence between their germline boundaries is 20 bases long. Reading the germline V gene (reference sequence) gives CDR1 SGHKS and CDR2 YYEKEE. The CDR3 covers 14 residues, taking in both the cysteine and the phenylalanine. Only the CDR3 DNA is retained, 42 bases long and in frame from the first base. The method behind the library was PCR. Sequenced using an Illumina HiSeq 2500. Molecular barcoding was employed in the preparation of TCR libraries, with unique molecular identifiers being used to normalize TCRbeta repertoire quantification. In TCRdb, the public reads were trimmed at Q25 with fastp and aligned with MiXCR, with productive beta chains retained. Here each entry gathers all rows of one CDR3 protein and keeps the most common genes and DNA. Counted in this sample were approximately 510,000 distinct CDR3 sequences; around 17% of them appeared once. The ten largest clonotypes hold 2.5% to 3.5% of the sample.

This clonotype was obtained from a human donor who donated a stem cell graft to a child with acute lymphoblastic leukemia. The specimen was PBMCs from the stem cell graft donor, collected from the stem cell graft. The V and J segments used are TRBV5-5 and TRBJ2-4; the D call is tentative, TRBD1 or TRBD2, as each matches 5 bases. The nucleotides read TGTGCCAGCACCCTACCGGGGACCCCCGGGATTCAGTACTTC. Its protein product is CASTLPGTPGIQYF.